These 2 T cell receptor beta chains came from one sample sequenced in a study of human T cells and chemical hapten exposure. Specified time point: patch test 1, 2 weeks after DPC sensitization. Specified treatment: therapeutic diphenylcyclopropenone sensitization with weekly scalp DPC. Each CDR3 protein is one row after TCRdb ran MiXCR on the RACE reads. Counted here are fewer than 60,000 distinct CDR3 sequences, roughly 9.5% occurring once; the ten biggest clones make up around 4.3%. Sequenced material: whole blood, taken in connection with sensitization to the hapten diphenylcyclopropenone (DPC). These receptors were collected from a woman aged 45 to 65 with alopecia areata. Some clones in this sample may be carry-over from other donors' samples.

This clonotype was seen at least ten times. V and J are TRBV27 and TRBJ1-5; 8 nucleotides line up with TRBD1. Looked up from germline, CDR1 is MNHEY and CDR2 is SMNVEV (reference sequence). This CDR3 comprises 16 residues. Trimming removed 3 bases from V and 6 bases from J; junction bases left unmatched: 10. The CDR3, as DNA: TGTGCCAGCAGTTTCATTTACACAGGGGGGCGTCAGCCCCAGCATTTT. Translated, it gives CASSFIYTGGRQPQHF.

This chain uses TRBV12-3 or TRBV12-4 with TRBJ1-5; TRBD1 agrees at 7 bases. The length of the CDR3 is 15 residues. Trimming removed 3 bases from V and 3 bases from J; junction bases left unmatched: 5. The CDR3 DNA reads TGTGCCAGCAGTTTCGTGGGACAGATCAATCAGCCCCAGCATTTT. Its translation: CASSFVGQINQPQHF.